The clone carrying this T cell receptor beta chain was seen repeatedly, ten times or more. Its antigen is still unknown. Amplification of TCR beta CDR3 regions used RNA as the template. A set of HTBI primers served as the primers for a first-round RT-PCR of the TCR CDR3. TCRdb itself ran the multiplex PCR reads through MiXCR, one entry per CDR3 protein. The table has about 96,000 distinct CDR3 sequences, around 52% seen once. Not enrolled were patients with uncontrolled infection, other autoimmune disease, pregnancy or lactation. Orbital computed tomography, thyroid ultrasound, serum thyroxine and TRAb, and clinical symptoms together informed the diagnoses. Isolation of PBMCs was performed on approximately 10 ml fresh peripheral blood. CDR1 is SQVTM, CDR2 ANQGSEA, per germline. The CDR3 runs 11 residues. V lost 3 bases and J 7 bases, leaving 9 bases between the germline ends. The data derive from a study of T cells in Graves' hyperthyroidism and ophthalmopathy. Study observations and caveats: Among clonotypes expanded in thyroid above 0.001, most were also found in blood.

The chain has TRBV29-1 and TRBJ2-5; a weak D match, TRBD2 (5 bases). Specimen: blood. The TCR comes from a woman aged 40 to 50 with Graves' hyperthyroidism. CDR3 in DNA: TGCAGCGTTGAGACCGGAGGGACCCAGTACTTC. This encodes CSVETGGTQYF.